Listed here are 27 T cell receptor beta chains from one sample, sequenced in a study of cytomegalovirus exposure and HLA in healthy donors. The PCR employed 60 Vbeta primers together with 13 Jbeta primers. Produced via immunoSEQ multiplex PCR; TCRdb's table is partial and in-frame only. This sample carries some 170,000 clones, roughly 74% of them seen once, and the ten largest clones take approximately 2.6%. Sequenced: PBMCs. All receptors come from a female donor in good health and CMV-seronegative.

This chain connects TRBV4-1 to TRBJ1-2, with 8 bases identical to TRBD1. Per the germline V gene, CDR1 is MGHRA and CDR2 is YSYEKL. V gave up 0 bases and J gave up 4 bases; unmatched junction bases: 4. The CDR3 sequence is 15 residues long. The CDR3 loop reads CASSQDRGQAYGYTF. In DNA form, the CDR3 reads TGCGCCAGCAGCCAAGATAGGGGACAGGCCTATGGCTACACCTTC.

This chain uses TRBV10-3 with TRBJ2-3; tentative D call: TRBD1 (6 bases). Germline loops: CDR1 ENHRY, CDR2 SYGVKD. V dropped 4 bases and J dropped 2 bases, with 16 bases sitting between them. The CDR3 is 16 amino acids. The CDR3, as DNA: TGTGCCATCAGTGCCTCTACTGGGGACAACACAGATACGCAGTATTTT. Translated, it gives CAISASTGDNTDTQYF.

The rearrangement joins TRBV7-9 to TRBJ2-3, with 11 bases matching TRBD2. J gave up 3 bases and V 1 base, and 6 bases lay outside the gene matches. The CDR3 extends over 17 amino acids. From germline, CDR1 is SEHNR and CDR2 FQNEAQ (reference sequence). The CDR3 DNA reads as TGTGCCAGCAGCTTAGGAACACTAGCGGGGGAAACAGATACGCAGTATTTT. It encodes CASSLGTLAGETDTQYF.

The chain joins TRBV10-3 to TRBJ1-1; D is possibly TRBD1 (6 bases). Germline CDR1 and CDR2: ENHRY and SYGVKD. Trimming removed 11 bases at V and 4 bases at J, with 17 bases between. The CDR3 contains 13 residues. The CDR3 nucleotides read TGTGCCTCCCGAGCGGGGGCCGGCACTGAAGCTTTCTTT. Translated: CASRAGAGTEAFF.

The CDR3: CASSLVVGGRQLYGYTF. In nucleotides, the CDR3 is TGTGCCAGCAGCTTAGTGGTGGGTGGGAGGCAGCTCTATGGCTACACCTTC. This rearrangement joins TRBV7-2 to TRBJ1-2; D call uncertain. V lost 1 base and J 4 bases, leaving 19 bases between the germline ends. Germline CDR1 and CDR2: SGHTA and FQGNSA. This CDR3 is 17 amino acids long.

The chain is built from TRBV7-9 and TRBJ2-3, with 7 bases fitting TRBD1. The CDR3 consists of 16 residues. Losses at the gene ends were 6 bases for V and 2 bases for J; bases not matched to a gene: 11. CDR1 SEHNR and CDR2 FQNEAQ come from the germline V gene (reference sequence). The CDR3 bases are TGTGCCAGCAGGACCAGGGGGACCTTCCCCACAGATACGCAGTATTTT. It specifies CASRTRGTFPTDTQYF. Full variable domain (missing parts from reference TRBV7-9 and TRBJ2-3): DTGVSQNPRHKITKRGQNVTFRCDPISEHNRLYWYRQTLGQGPEFLTYFQNEAQLEKSRLLSDRFSAERPKGSFSTLEIQRTEQGDSAMYLCASRTRGTFPTDTQYFGPGTRLTVL.

The CDR3 spells CASSVGQNFGNTIYF. CDR3 nucleotide sequence: TGTGCCAGCAGCGTGGGACAGAATTTTGGAAACACCATATATTTT. V and J are TRBV5-6 and TRBJ1-3, with TRBD1 matching 7 bases. The CDR3 is 15 residues long. Losses at the gene ends were 4 bases for V and 3 bases for J; bases not matched to a gene: 7. Per the germline V gene, CDR1 is SGHDT and CDR2 is YYEEEE.

The CDR3 is CASSWGGEGQPQHF. As DNA, the CDR3 is TGTGCCAGCAGCTGGGGAGGGGAAGGCCAGCCCCAGCATTTT. The rearrangement joins TRBV5-6 to TRBJ1-5, with a possible D match to TRBD1 (5 bases). The CDR3 totals 14 residues. V lost 3 bases and J 7 bases, leaving 14 bases between the germline ends. CDR1 is SGHDT, CDR2 YYEEEE, per germline.

This clone was observed a handful of times. The CDR3: CASILRNTEAFF. CDR3 DNA sequence: TGTGCCAGCATTTTGCGGAACACTGAAGCTTTCTTT. The chain carries TRBV6-6 and TRBJ1-1; no firm D call. V lost 7 bases and J lost 1, with 7 bases in between. Germline CDR1 is MNHNY and CDR2 is SVGAGI (reference sequence). This CDR3 has 12 amino acids.

The J gene is TRBJ2-1, the V gene TRBV15; 7 nucleotides align to TRBD1. J lost 5 bases, V lost 2 bases, and 6 bases had no gene match. In germline, CDR1 is LNHNV, CDR2 YYDKDF (reference sequence). The CDR3 loop spans 15 amino acids. This chain's CDR3 is CATSRKGQENNEQFF. CDR3 DNA: TGTGCCACCAGCAGAAAAGGACAGGAAAACAATGAGCAGTTCTTC.

This chain uses TRBV11-2 with TRBJ2-3; 12 bases line up with TRBD1. V lost 1 base, J lost 3 bases, and 8 bases stayed unmatched. Germline loops: CDR1 SGHAT, CDR2 FQNNGV. The CDR3 consists of 18 residues. This CDR3 is CASSLGGTGGTTTDTQYF. The CDR3 DNA is TGTGCCAGCAGCTTAGGGGGGACAGGGGGCACCACAACAGATACGCAGTATTTT.

This clone has only a few counts. The J gene is TRBJ2-1, the V gene TRBV10-3; 9 nucleotides agree with TRBD2. The germline V gene encodes CDR1 ENHRY and CDR2 SYGVKD. V trimming: 10 bases; J trimming: 8 bases; junction bases outside the gene matches: 6. The CDR3 is 12 residues long. The CDR3 is CATAGTSYEQFF. The CDR3 DNA reads as TGTGCCACCGCCGGGACTAGCTATGAGCAGTTCTTC.

V and J are TRBV23-1 and TRBJ1-3; D is possibly TRBD1 (5 bases). TRBV23-1 is an ORF for which the function is uncertain. With 4 bases removed from V and 0 bases from J, the gap between germline ends came to 13 bases. The CDR3 spans 16 residues. The CDR3 reads CASSRQSGGSGNTIYF. CDR3 DNA sequence: TGCGCCAGCAGTCGACAGTCGGGGGGCTCTGGAAACACCATATATTTT.

This chain joins TRBV30 and TRBJ1-3, with D unclear. Germline assignment: CDR1 GTSNPN and CDR2 SVGIG (reference sequence). The CDR3 is made up of 13 amino acids. V was shortened by 0 bases and J by 3 bases, with 6 bases between the two germline ends. The CDR3, as DNA: TGTGCCTGGAGTGTACATTATGGAAACACCATATATTTT. It is translated as CAWSVHYGNTIYF.

The chain has TRBV7-6 and TRBJ2-3, with TRBD2 identical over 11 bases. The CDR3 is 16 residues long. Germline-derived CDR1 and CDR2 are SGHVS and FNYEAQ. V trimming: 3 bases; J trimming: 2 bases; junction bases outside the gene matches: 4. CDR3 in amino acids: CASSLLTSGDTDTQYF. The CDR3 nucleotides read TGTGCCAGCAGCTTGTTGACTAGCGGGGACACAGATACGCAGTATTTT.

The chain joins TRBV2 to TRBJ2-3; no firm D call. Germline V gene sequence: CDR1 SNHLY, CDR2 FYNNEI. CDR3 length: 17 residues. V lost 3 bases to trimming and J lost 0 bases, with 16 bases between them. The CDR3 spells CASSEFSSLVSTDTQYF. CDR3 in DNA: TGTGCCAGCAGTGAGTTCAGCTCTCTAGTCAGCACAGATACGCAGTATTTT.

The chain's CDR3 is CASSSSLAGAGELFF. The CDR3, as DNA: TGTGCCAGCAGTTCCTCTTTAGCAGGGGCTGGGGAGCTGTTTTTT. The chain has TRBV27 and TRBJ2-2; D perhaps matches TRBD1 (6 bases). V was pared by 4 bases and J by 8 bases, with 17 bases between. The CDR3 covers 15 residues. The germline gives CDR1 MNHEY, CDR2 SMNVEV (reference sequence).

J is TRBJ1-2 and V is TRBV28, with D unresolved. CDR1 is MDHEN and CDR2 is SYDVKM in the germline V gene. The CDR3 loop spans 10 amino acids. The ends were cut back, 3 bases at V and 8 bases at J, with 4 bases in the middle. CDR3 coding DNA: TGTGCCAGCAGTTTCCAGGGCTACACCTTC. This translates into CASSFQGYTF.

V usage is TRBV7-2 and J usage is TRBJ2-1, with TRBD2 matching over 8 bases. Losses at the gene ends were 2 bases for V and 8 bases for J; bases not matched to a gene: 14. The CDR3 covers 17 residues. Looked up from germline, CDR1 is SGHTA and CDR2 is FQGNSA. The CDR3 protein is CASSLSLSGTSIDEQFF. The CDR3 nucleotides read TGTGCCAGCAGCTTAAGTTTGTCGGGGACTAGTATCGATGAGCAGTTCTTC.

The chain employs TRBV7-9 and TRBJ2-1; weak D call: TRBD2 (5 bases). The V and J ends lost 5 bases and 9 bases respectively, with 14 bases between them. From germline, CDR1 is SEHNR and CDR2 FQNEAQ (reference sequence). CDR3 length: 13 amino acids. The CDR3 loop reads CASSPTGIFEQFF. The CDR3 nucleotides read TGTGCCAGCAGCCCGACGGGGATCTTTGAGCAGTTCTTC.

The gene calls are TRBV11-3 and TRBJ2-2; tentative D call: TRBD1 (5 bases). CDR1 is SGHNT and CDR2 is YENEEA in the germline V gene. This CDR3 comprises 13 residues. V gave up 1 base and J gave up 5 bases, with 5 bases separating them. For the CDR3, the DNA is TGTGCCAGCAGCTTAGGGACAACCGGGGAGCTGTTTTTT. It translates to CASSLGTTGELFF.

The gene calls are TRBV30 and TRBJ2-7, with 7 positions matching TRBD2. The J segment lost 1 base and the V segment lost 4 bases, leaving 13 bases of the junction unmatched. The CDR3 has 16 amino acids. CDR1 GTSNPN and CDR2 SVGIG come from the germline V gene (reference sequence). CDR3: CAWNHRRWEGSYEQYF. Here the CDR3 DNA reads TGTGCCTGGAATCACCGTAGGTGGGAGGGGTCCTACGAGCAGTACTTC. Full variable domain (remainder filled in from reference TRBV30 and TRBJ2-7): SQTIHQWPATLVQPVGSPLSLECTVEGTSNPNLYWYRQAAGRGLQLLFYSVGIGQISSEVPQNLSASRPQDRQFILSSKKLLLSDSGFYLCAWNHRRWEGSYEQYFGPGTRLTVT.

In DNA form, the CDR3 reads TGTGCCAGCAGCTTTAATAGCGTAGCCGGGGAGCTGTTTTTT. It is translated as CASSFNSVAGELFF. The chain links TRBV5-4 to TRBJ2-2; weak D call: TRBD2 (5 bases). The CDR3 loop spans 14 amino acids. Trimming pared 2 bases from V and 6 bases from J, leaving 11 bases between. From germline, CDR1 is SGHNT and CDR2 YYREEE (reference sequence).

The rearrangement joins TRBV5-4 to TRBJ2-5; TRBD1 agrees at 7 bases. The CDR3 spans 15 residues. CDR1 and CDR2 from the germline V gene are SGHNT and YYREEE (reference sequence). The V and J ends lost 0 bases and 11 bases, in that order; junction bases with no gene match: 13. CDR3 region: CASSLVGRRGKEQYF. As DNA, the CDR3 is TGTGCCAGCAGCTTGGTAGGGCGCAGGGGGAAAGAGCAGTACTTC.

This sequence joins TRBV19 and TRBJ2-7, with D perhaps matching TRBD1 (8 bases). The CDR3 is 13 residues long. The germline gives CDR1 LNHDA, CDR2 SQIVND (reference sequence). With 4 bases removed from V and 6 bases from J, the gap between germline ends came to 13 bases. The CDR3 DNA follows: TGTGCCAGTAGTACCACAGGGGGGGGCGAGCAGTACTTC. It translates to CASSTTGGGEQYF.

The CDR3, as DNA: TGTGCCAGCAGCGTAGGCGGAACATCCGGCGGCTACACCTTC. Its translation: CASSVGGTSGGYTF. The chain uses TRBV9 and TRBJ1-2; D remains unclear. The CDR3 consists of 14 residues. CDR1 is SGDLS and CDR2 is YYNGEE in the germline V gene. V lost 0 bases and J 8 bases, leaving 14 bases between the germline ends.

In DNA form, the CDR3 reads TGTGCCAGCAGCTTGGGGGGAACAGGCCCCTCATTGGGTTCACCCCTCCACTTT. As protein: CASSLGGTGPSLGSPLHF. The chain carries TRBV5-4 and TRBJ1-6; maybe TRBD1 (5 bases). V was cut by 0 bases and J by 9 bases, with 22 bases left in between. This CDR3 has 18 amino acids. Per the germline V gene, CDR1 is SGHNT and CDR2 is YYREEE (reference sequence).